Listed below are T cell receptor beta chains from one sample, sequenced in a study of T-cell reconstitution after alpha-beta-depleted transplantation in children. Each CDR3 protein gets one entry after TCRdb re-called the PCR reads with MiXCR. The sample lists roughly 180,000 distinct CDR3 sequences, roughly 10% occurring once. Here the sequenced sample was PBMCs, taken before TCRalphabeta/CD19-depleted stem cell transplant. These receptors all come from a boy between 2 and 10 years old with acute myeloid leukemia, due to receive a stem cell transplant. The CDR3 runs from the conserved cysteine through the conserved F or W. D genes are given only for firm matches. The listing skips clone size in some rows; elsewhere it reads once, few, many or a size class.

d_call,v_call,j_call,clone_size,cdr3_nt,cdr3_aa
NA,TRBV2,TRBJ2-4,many,TGTGCCAGCAGCCCCAGCCCCGAGGGGGCCAAAAACATTCAGTACTTC,CASSPSPEGAKNIQYF
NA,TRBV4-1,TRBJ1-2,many,TGCGCCAGCAGCCCACAGGGACGCGGCTACACCTTC,CASSPQGRGYTF
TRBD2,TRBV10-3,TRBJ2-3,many,TGTGCCACCACAGCGGGGGAACAGACCACAGATACGCAGTATTTT,CATTAGEQTTDTQYF
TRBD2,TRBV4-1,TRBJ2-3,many,TGCGCCAGCAGCCAAGGTCCAGCGGGAGCCTCAGATACGCAGTATTTT,CASSQGPAGASDTQYF
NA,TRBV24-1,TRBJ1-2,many,TGTGCCACCAGTGAGATGGGGCAGAACTATGGCTACACCTTC,CATSEMGQNYGYTF
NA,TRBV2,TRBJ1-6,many,TGTGCCAGCGCAAATCGCCAGTACTATAATTCACCCCTCCACTTT,CASANRQYYNSPLHF
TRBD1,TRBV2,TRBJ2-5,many,TGTGCCAGCAGTGTGAACAGGGGAGAGACCCAGTACTTC,CASSVNRGETQYF
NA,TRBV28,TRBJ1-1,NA,TGTGCCAGCAGTTTATGGCAGGGCCGGAACACTGAAGCTTTCTTT,CASSLWQGRNTEAFF
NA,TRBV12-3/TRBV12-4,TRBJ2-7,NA,TGTGCCAGCAGTAAGGACACCGGCTACGAGCAGTACTTC,CASSKDTGYEQYF
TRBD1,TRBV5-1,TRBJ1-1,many,TGCGCCAGCAGCTTACAGGGGGTAACGAACACTGAAGCTTTCTTT,CASSLQGVTNTEAFF
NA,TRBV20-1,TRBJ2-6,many,TGCAGTGCTAGGGGCATAGGCCCCAAAACGGGGGCCAACGTCCTGACTTTC,CSARGIGPKTGANVLTF
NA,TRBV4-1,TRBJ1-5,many,TGCGCCAGCAGCCAAGATCGAGTGGGGGCGCGGGGTCAGCCCCAGCATTTT,CASSQDRVGARGQPQHF
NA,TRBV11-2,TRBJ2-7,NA,TGTGCCAGCAGCCCCAGGGTGTGGGAGCAGTACTTC,CASSPRVWEQYF
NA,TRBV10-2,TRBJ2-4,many,TGCGCCAGCAGTAACGGTTCTGGACTAGCCAAAAACATTCAGTACTTC,CASSNGSGLAKNIQYF
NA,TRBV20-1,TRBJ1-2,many,TGCAGTGCCCGACAGAGTGTTTTTCATGGCTACACCTTC,CSARQSVFHGYTF
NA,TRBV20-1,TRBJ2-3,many,TGCAGTGCTAGTCTGCAGGGCGGAGATACGCAGTATTTT,CSASLQGGDTQYF
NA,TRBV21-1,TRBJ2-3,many,TGTGCCACCCGTGAGGGGCGGGGAATCACAGATACGCAGTATTTT,CATREGRGITDTQYF
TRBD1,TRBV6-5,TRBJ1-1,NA,TGTGCCAGCAGTTACCGGGACAGGAATACTGAAGCTTTCTTT,CASSYRDRNTEAFF
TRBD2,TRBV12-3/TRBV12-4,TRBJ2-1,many,TGTGCCAGCAGTTCGACTAGCGGGGACTACAATGAGCAGTTCTTC,CASSSTSGDYNEQFF
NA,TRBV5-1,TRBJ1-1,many,TGCGCCAGCAGCACCTTTGGACAGAACACTGAAGCTTTCTTT,CASSTFGQNTEAFF
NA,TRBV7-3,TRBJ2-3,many,TGTGCCAGCAGCTCCCGTGCGGGAAGTGTAGATACGCAGTATTTT,CASSSRAGSVDTQYF
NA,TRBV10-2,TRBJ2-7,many,TGCGCCAGCGGTGGACCCTACTACGAGCAGTACTTC,CASGGPYYEQYF
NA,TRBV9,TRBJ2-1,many,TGTGCCAGCAGCGCCCTTAGCGCGACCTCATACAATGAGCAGTTCTTC,CASSALSATSYNEQFF
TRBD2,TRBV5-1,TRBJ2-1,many,TGCGCCAGCAGTTTGGCCGGGGCGGGAGTCGACGATGAGCAGTTCTTC,CASSLAGAGVDDEQFF
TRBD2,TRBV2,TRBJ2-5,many,TGTGCCAGCAAGGGACTAGCGGAAGAGACCCAGTACTTC,CASKGLAEETQYF
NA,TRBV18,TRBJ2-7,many,TGTGCCAGCTCACAGGCAGGGCACTCCTACGAGCAGTACTTC,CASSQAGHSYEQYF
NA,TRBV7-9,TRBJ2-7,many,TGTGCCAGCAGCGCAACAGGGAGTTCCTACGAGCAGTACTTC,CASSATGSSYEQYF
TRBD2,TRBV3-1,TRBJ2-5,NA,TGTGCCAGCAGCCAAGATGGGAGCGGGAGGAAGACCCAGTACTTC,CASSQDGSGRKTQYF
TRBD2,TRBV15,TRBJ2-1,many,TGTGCCACCAGCAGAGATCTGGCGCTAGCGGCCTACAATGAGCAGTTCTTC,CATSRDLALAAYNEQFF
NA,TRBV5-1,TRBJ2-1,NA,TGCGCCAGCAGCACGGGACTCTCCAGTTACAATGAGCATTTCTTC,CASSTGLSSYNEHFF
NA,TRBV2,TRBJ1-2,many,TGTGCCAGCAGCCCACCCGATGGGGGTACGGGCGGCTACACCTTC,CASSPPDGGTGGYTF
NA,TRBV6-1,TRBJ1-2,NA,TGTGCCAGCAGGGGCGACAGCCTCATTGGCTACACCTTC,CASRGDSLIGYTF
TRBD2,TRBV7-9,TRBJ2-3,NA,TGTGCCAGCAGCTTAACTAGCGGGAGGGCCCCAGATACGCAGTATTTT,CASSLTSGRAPDTQYF
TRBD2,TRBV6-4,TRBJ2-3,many,TGTGCCAGCAGTGACTCGCCCATCAGGGAAGCGGGGTACACAGATACGCAGTATTTT,CASSDSPIREAGYTDTQYF
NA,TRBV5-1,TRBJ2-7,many,TGCGCCAGCAGATATAGGACCGGGACAAATTACGAGCAGTACTTC,CASRYRTGTNYEQYF
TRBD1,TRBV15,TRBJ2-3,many,TGTGCCACCAGCAGAGGGCGAGGGGGCCGCACAGATACGCAGTATTTT,CATSRGRGGRTDTQYF
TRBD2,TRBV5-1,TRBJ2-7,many,TGCGCCAGCAGTCCGCGGGGGTCGGGAGGTGGCTCCTACGAGCAGTACTTC,CASSPRGSGGGSYEQYF
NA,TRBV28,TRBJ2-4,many,TGTGCCATCCGGGACTCAAACATTCAGTACTTC,CAIRDSNIQYF
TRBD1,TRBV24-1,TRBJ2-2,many,TGTGCCACCAGTGATTTTAGGGACAGAAACACCGGGGAGCTGTTTTTT,CATSDFRDRNTGELFF
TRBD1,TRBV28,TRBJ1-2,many,TGTGCCAGCAGTCAAAACAGGGGGCATGACTATGGCTACACCTTC,CASSQNRGHDYGYTF
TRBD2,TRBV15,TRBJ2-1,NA,TGTGCCACCAGCAGAGATCGCCGAGCTAGCGGGAGTGGAAATGAGCAGTTCTTC,CATSRDRRASGSGNEQFF